Each of the 18 T cell receptor beta chains below was sequenced from the same sample in a study of blood T cell repertoires in COVID-19. Clones were sequenced by immunoSEQ multiplex PCR, and TCRdb holds only the in-frame ones, with some missing. The sample has some 45,000 clones, under 85% seen once. The sample consisted of peripheral blood. Every receptor here comes from a man between 60 and 70 years old with acute or convalescent COVID-19.

CDR3 bases: TGTGCTAGTGGTTTGGGTTACAGGGATACTGAAGCTTTCTTT. Protein sequence: CASGLGYRDTEAFF. J is TRBJ1-1 and V is TRBV12-5, with D maybe TRBD1 (6 bases). Germline V gene lookup returns CDR1 LGHNT and CDR2 FRNRAP. The CDR3 runs to 14 residues. V was trimmed by 1 base and J by 5 bases, leaving 11 bases between them.

This sequence joins TRBV5-1 and TRBJ1-3, with D unresolved. This CDR3 spans 19 amino acids. Trimming pared 2 bases from V and 2 bases from J, leaving 23 bases between. Germline assignment: CDR1 SGHRS and CDR2 YFSETQ. CDR3 sequence (DNA): TGCGCCAGCAGCTTACGCCCAGGACTGGTTGCGGATACTGGAAACACCATATATTTT. The encoded protein is CASSLRPGLVADTGNTIYF.

This rearrangement joins TRBV29-1 to TRBJ1-3, with 11 nucleotides matching TRBD1. Per the germline V gene, CDR1 is SQVTM and CDR2 is ANQGSEA. CDR3 size: 15 residues. With 3 bases clipped from V and 4 bases from J, the junction kept 5 bases outside the gene matches. As DNA, the CDR3 is TGCAGCGTTGACCCTGGACAGGGGGCCGGAAACACCATATATTTT. Translation gives CSVDPGQGAGNTIYF.

V usage is TRBV7-3 and J usage is TRBJ2-5, with a possible D match to TRBD2 (6 bases). Germline assignment: CDR1 SGHTA and CDR2 FQGTGA. There are 16 residues in the CDR3. Trimming stripped 5 bases from V and 5 bases from J, with 21 bases between. In DNA form, the CDR3 reads TGTGCCAGCAGCCAACAATCTGGGGCTAGCGAGGAGACCCAGTACTTC. This translates into CASSQQSGASEETQYF.

This chain uses TRBV4-3 with TRBJ1-4; maybe TRBD1 (5 bases). The germline gives CDR1 LGHNA, CDR2 YSLEER. This CDR3 comprises 16 residues. Trimming took 3 bases from V and 4 from J, leaving 15 bases between them. The CDR3 coding sequence is TGCGCCAGCAGCCACCTCCCGACAGACCTTAATGAAAAACTGTTTTTT. It codes for CASSHLPTDLNEKLFF.

V gene TRBV5-1 combines with J gene TRBJ1-3; no clear D gene. The CDR3 contains 15 residues. Germline CDR1 is SGHRS and CDR2 is YFSETQ. The V and J ends lost 4 bases and 0 bases respectively, with 11 bases between them. CDR3: CASSIDTVSGNTIYF. As DNA, the CDR3 is TGCGCCAGCAGCATAGACACTGTCTCTGGAAACACCATATATTTT.

CDR3 amino acids: CASSQDRTNYGYTF. CDR3 nucleotide sequence: TGTGCCAGCAGCCAAGACAGGACTAACTATGGCTACACCTTC. The chain combines TRBV11-2 with TRBJ1-2; a weak D match, TRBD1 (6 bases). CDR1 and CDR2 from the germline V gene are SGHAT and FQNNGV. The CDR3 contains 14 residues. The ends were cut back, 5 bases at V and 0 bases at J, with 10 bases in the middle.

The J gene is TRBJ1-1, the V gene TRBV12-5; 7 nucleotides agree with TRBD1. Germline V lookup: CDR1 LGHNT, CDR2 FRNRAP. Trimming removed 0 bases from V and 6 bases from J; junction bases left unmatched: 4. This CDR3 spans 14 amino acids. In DNA form, the CDR3 reads TGTGCTAGTGGTTTGGTAACAGGGGCATCTGAAGCTTTCTTT. This gives the protein CASGLVTGASEAFF.

This chain links TRBV30 with TRBJ2-7; possibly TRBD1 for D (8 bases). V gave up 4 bases and J gave up 0 bases, with 10 bases separating them. From germline, CDR1 is GTSNPN and CDR2 SVGIG (reference sequence). This CDR3 is 13 amino acids long. CDR3 coding DNA: TGTGCCTGGAACAGGGGGGGCTCCTACGAGCAGTACTTC. Translated: CAWNRGGSYEQYF.

This clone was detected a few times. The V gene is TRBV30, the J gene TRBJ1-6; 8 bases line up with TRBD1. Per the germline V gene, CDR1 is GTSNPN and CDR2 is SVGIG (reference sequence). This CDR3 contains 14 residues. Trimming cost V 4 bases and J 5 bases; bases outside gene matches: 4. CDR3 residues: CAWTMDRDNSPLHF. The DNA for the CDR3 is TGTGCCTGGACCATGGACAGGGATAATTCACCCCTCCACTTT.

The V gene is TRBV25-1, the J gene TRBJ1-1; 9 bases fit TRBD1. The germline CDR1 and CDR2 sequences are MGHDK and SYGVNS. The V and J ends lost 5 bases and 11 bases, in that order; junction bases with no gene match: 24. This CDR3 comprises 18 residues. The CDR3 here is CASSSTSQGQGLMGGAFF. The CDR3 bases are TGTGCCAGCAGTTCCACATCCCAAGGACAGGGGCTCATGGGGGGGGCTTTCTTT.

This chain uses TRBV3-1 (or the pseudogene TRBV3-2) with TRBJ2-1; D gene unclear. The length of the CDR3 is 11 residues. CDR1 is LGHDT and CDR2 is YNNKEL in the germline V gene (reference sequence). Trimming left V 2 bases short and J 9 bases short, with 5 bases between. The CDR3 DNA is TGTGCCAGCAGCCAACGGGTTGAGCAGTTCTTC. Encoded protein: CASSQRVEQFF.

This chain connects TRBV19 to TRBJ2-2; 10 nucleotides agree with TRBD2. Trimming took 6 bases from V and 2 from J; bases not matched to a gene: 6. The germline gives CDR1 LNHDA, CDR2 SQIVND (reference sequence). The length of the CDR3 is 16 residues. DNA for the CDR3: TGTGCCAGTAGCACTCTAGCGGGGGCCAACACCGGGGAGCTGTTTTTT. Translated: CASSTLAGANTGELFF.

The chain joins TRBV11-1 to TRBJ1-1; TRBD1 aligns across 10 bases. V lost 0 bases, J lost 7 bases, and 8 bases stayed unmatched. The germline V gene encodes CDR1 SGHAT and CDR2 FQDESV (reference sequence). CDR3 length equals 16 residues. CDR3 sequence reads: CASSLAPGTGVGEAFF. The CDR3 DNA sequence: TGTGCCAGCAGCTTAGCCCCCGGGACAGGGGTAGGTGAAGCTTTCTTT.

V gene TRBV7-9 combines with J gene TRBJ1-2; 7 nucleotides line up with TRBD1. The CDR3 contains 13 residues. Germline lookup yields CDR1 SEHNR and CDR2 FQNEAQ (reference sequence). J was trimmed by 8 bases and V by 1 base; bases with no gene match: 4. This CDR3 is CASSLGQGSGYTF. As DNA, the CDR3 is TGTGCCAGCAGCTTAGGACAGGGTAGCGGCTACACCTTC.

The sample holds one count of this clone. V and J are TRBV18 and TRBJ2-7; perhaps TRBD1 as D (5 bases). Germline V gene data show CDR1 as KGHSH and CDR2 as LQKENI. The length of the CDR3 is 12 residues. Trimming pared 5 bases from V and 3 bases from J, leaving 8 bases between. The CDR3 nucleotides are TGTGCCAGCTCATCCAGGGTCTACGAGCAGTACTTC. Encoded protein: CASSSRVYEQYF.

This clone was picked up one time. This CDR3 reads CASTPAGGVGYGYTF. The CDR3, as DNA: TGTGCCAGCACCCCGGCAGGGGGCGTAGGCTATGGCTACACCTTC. The chain has TRBV2 and TRBJ1-2; 8 nucleotides agree with TRBD1. CDR3 length equals 15 residues. The germline V gene encodes CDR1 SNHLY and CDR2 FYNNEI. V dropped 7 bases and J dropped 4; count of bases not matched to a gene: 11.

CDR3: CATGGRDRTYEQYF. CDR3 DNA: TGTGCCACCGGGGGCAGGGACAGAACCTACGAGCAGTACTTC. This chain joins TRBV19 and TRBJ2-7, with D possibly TRBD1 on 7 matching bases. This CDR3 comprises 14 residues. V was pared by 10 bases and J by 2 bases, with 18 bases between. Germline V gene lookup returns CDR1 LNHDA and CDR2 SQIVND (reference sequence).